This T cell receptor (beta chain) came from a study of blood T cell repertoires in COVID-19. Background on the study: Some COVID-19 samples were acute and others convalescent; all came from the United States, Italy and Spain. In each case, the material was cDNA or gDNA derived from T cells, B-cell-depleted T cells, or PBMCs.

The assay was immunoSEQ multiplex PCR, and TCRdb's table has in-frame clones only and misses some. The sample lists over 200,000 clones; about 87% were seen once. Ages ranged from roughly 18 to 100 years, with residence in approximately 25 US areas. This clone was observed a handful of times. The CDR3 runs to 12 residues. Deletions cut 3 bases from V and 7 bases from J, with 10 bases between. The V gene's germline CDR1 is GTSNPN and CDR2 SVGIG (reference sequence). The receptor was derived from a young man with acute COVID-19. This rearrangement joins TRBV30 to TRBJ1-3; D gene ambiguous. The sample comprised PBMCs or T cells enriched from blood (not recorded which). CDR3 DNA sequence: TGTGCCTGGAGGACCCCGGGGAACACCATATATTTT. Its protein product is CAWRTPGNTIYF.